There are a few counts of the clone carrying this T cell receptor beta chain. The data derive from a study of blood T cell repertoires in COVID-19. Across the whole study: Italy, Spain and the United States were the sources of the convalescent and acute COVID-19 samples.

Measured with immunoSEQ multiplex PCR; TCRdb has only the in-frame clones, and not every one. The sample holds 130,000 to 150,000 clones, 84% seen once. Sequencing was done on a sample of peripheral blood. The origin of this receptor is a human donor in a cohort sampled during active COVID-19.

The DNA for the CDR3 is TGTGCCAGCAGTTTAAACAGCAACTATGGCTACACCTTC. It translates to CASSLNSNYGYTF. The chain has TRBV12-3 or TRBV12-4 and TRBJ1-2; the D is unclear. There are 13 residues in the CDR3. V was trimmed by 2 bases and J by 2 bases, leaving 6 bases between them.